The 29 T cell receptor beta chains below were found in one sample sequenced in a study of blood T cell repertoires in COVID-19. Profiled with immunoSEQ multiplex PCR; TCRdb holds only in-frame clones, not every one. The sample shows some 160,000 clones, around 89% of them seen only once. The material sequenced was PBMCs or T cells enriched from blood (not recorded which). These receptors all come from a woman aged 50 to 60 who had recovered from COVID-19.

V and J are TRBV28 and TRBJ1-1; 11 bases map to TRBD1. CDR3 length equals 16 residues. CDR1 is MDHEN and CDR2 is SYDVKM in the germline V gene. Trimming at V came to 1 base and at J to 5 bases, leaving 6 bases not matched to a gene. The CDR3 nucleotides are TGTGCCAGCAGTTTATCCGGGACAGGGGGACAAACTGAAGCTTTCTTT. It encodes CASSLSGTGGQTEAFF.

The rearrangement uses TRBV2 and TRBJ1-6; 8 bases align to TRBD1. This CDR3 spans 15 amino acids. Trimming removed 3 bases from V and 5 bases from J; junction bases left unmatched: 3. Germline V gene data show CDR1 as SNHLY and CDR2 as FYNNEI. This CDR3 reads CASSESGQDNSPLHF. As DNA, the CDR3 is TGTGCCAGCAGTGAGTCGGGACAGGATAATTCACCCCTCCACTTT.

This chain links TRBV19 with TRBJ2-1, with 11 bases lining up with TRBD2. Germline loops: CDR1 LNHDA, CDR2 SQIVND (reference sequence). This CDR3 contains 15 residues. V was pared by 5 bases and J by 6 bases, with 6 bases of the junction left unmatched. The CDR3 bases are TGTGCCAGTAGTGCTTATAGCGGGGGGGCCAATGAGCAGTTCTTC. It encodes CASSAYSGGANEQFF.

V gene TRBV18 combines with J gene TRBJ2-3, with 9 nucleotides matching TRBD2. CDR3 length: 15 amino acids. The germline V gene encodes CDR1 KGHSH and CDR2 LQKENI. Losses at the gene ends were 0 bases for V and 3 bases for J; bases not matched to a gene: 1. The CDR3 here is CASSPPSGGTDTQYF. The CDR3 region has the DNA TGTGCCAGCTCACCACCCAGCGGGGGGACAGATACGCAGTATTTT.

V gene TRBV9 combines with J gene TRBJ2-3; 7 bases align to TRBD2. The ends lost 1 base at V and 1 base at J; junction bases unmatched: 9. CDR1 SGDLS and CDR2 YYNGEE come from the germline V gene. The CDR3 has 17 amino acids. Written as DNA, the CDR3 is TGTGCCAGCAGCGTATCCTCCGGGGGGAGGGGCACAGATACGCAGTATTTT. This translates into CASSVSSGGRGTDTQYF.

The chain links TRBV5-4 to TRBJ1-2, with D unresolved. V lost 4 bases and J lost 4, with 14 bases in between. The CDR3 spans 14 residues. The germline CDR1 and CDR2 sequences are SGHNT and YYREEE (reference sequence). The CDR3: CASSLRARLYGYTF. The DNA for the CDR3 is TGTGCCAGCAGCCTGCGGGCTAGACTCTATGGCTACACCTTC.

V gene TRBV25-1 combines with J gene TRBJ2-7, with D maybe TRBD1 (5 bases). Germline V gene data show CDR1 as MGHDK and CDR2 as SYGVNS. Deletions cut 1 base from V and 6 bases from J, with 7 bases between. This CDR3 region has 12 residues. CDR3 sequence: CASSELRGEQYF. Here the CDR3 DNA reads TGTGCCAGCAGTGAATTAAGGGGCGAGCAGTACTTC.

V and J are TRBV14 and TRBJ2-3; D perhaps matches TRBD1 (6 bases). The V end was cut by 5 bases, the J end by 5 bases, with 20 bases between. Looked up from germline, CDR1 is SGHDN and CDR2 is FVKESK. The CDR3 has 16 amino acids. In nucleotides, the CDR3 is TGTGCCAGCAGCTTAACACGACAGGCGGCCGGAGATACGCAGTATTTT. Translating it yields CASSLTRQAAGDTQYF.

The chain is built from TRBV3-1 (or the pseudogene TRBV3-2) and TRBJ2-7, with D possibly TRBD2 on 5 matching bases. CDR1 LGHDT and CDR2 YNNKEL come from the germline V gene (reference sequence). The CDR3 is 15 residues long. V was pared by 0 bases and J by 1 base, with 10 bases between. CDR3 bases: TGTGCCAGCAGCCAAGATCCGGGGTTGTCCTACGAGCAGTACTTC. It is translated as CASSQDPGLSYEQYF.

This clone was seen just once. The rearrangement links TRBV6-5 to TRBJ1-1; D possibly corresponds to TRBD1 (5 bases). Trimming removed 10 bases at V and 0 bases at J, with 15 bases between. The CDR3 is 14 residues long. Germline CDR1 MNHEY, CDR2 SVGAGI. The CDR3 nucleotides are TGTGCCAACTACAAACAGGATATGAACACTGAAGCTTTCTTT. Encoded protein: CANYKQDMNTEAFF.

This chain links TRBV9 with TRBJ2-1; D may be TRBD1 (5 bases). V was clipped by 3 bases and J by 3 bases, with 13 bases between them. This CDR3 comprises 15 residues. The germline gives CDR1 SGDLS, CDR2 YYNGEE. The CDR3 region is CASSEGILVYNEQFF. DNA for the CDR3: TGTGCCAGCAGCGAGGGGATATTGGTCTACAATGAGCAGTTCTTC.

This chain links TRBV15 with TRBJ1-5; D gene uncertain. CDR3 length: 12 amino acids. V lost 2 bases to trimming and J lost 5 bases, with 4 bases between them. CDR1 LNHNV and CDR2 YYDKDF come from the germline V gene (reference sequence). The DNA for the CDR3 is TGTGCCACCAGCAGATCTGATCAGCCCCAGCATTTT. This sequence encodes CATSRSDQPQHF.

The chain joins TRBV3-1 (or the pseudogene TRBV3-2) to TRBJ1-1; unclear D gene. CDR1 is LGHDT, CDR2 YNNKEL, per germline (reference sequence). This CDR3 is built from 12 residues. V lost 8 bases, J lost 0 bases, and 7 bases lay in between. The CDR3 protein is CASSIVNTEAFF. In DNA form, the CDR3 reads TGTGCCAGCTCGATAGTGAACACTGAAGCTTTCTTT.

In this sample, this clone turned up once. The CDR3 loop reads CASSNGKSGNGYTF. The CDR3 DNA is TGTGCCAGCAGCAACGGCAAATCGGGGAATGGCTACACCTTC. The gene calls are TRBV21-1 and TRBJ1-2. TRBV21-1 is described as a pseudogene. This CDR3 has 14 residues.

V gene TRBV13 combines with J gene TRBJ1-6; tentative D call: TRBD1 (5 bases). This CDR3 is 15 amino acids long. CDR1 and CDR2 from the germline V gene are PRHDT and FYEKMQ (reference sequence). The V end was cut by 5 bases, the J end by 5 bases, with 13 bases between. The CDR3 coding sequence is TGTGCCAGCAGCCGACAGTCCCCCCATAATTCACCCCTCCACTTT. Amino acids: CASSRQSPHNSPLHF.

The genes are TRBV27 and TRBJ1-1, with unresolved D. This CDR3 has 14 residues. V lost 5 bases and J 2 bases, leaving 12 bases between the germline ends. Germline lookup yields CDR1 MNHEY and CDR2 SMNVEV (reference sequence). The CDR3: CASSQSHINTEAFF. CDR3 coding DNA: TGTGCCAGCAGTCAGTCTCACATAAACACTGAAGCTTTCTTT.

The chain links TRBV7-9 to TRBJ1-2; D perhaps matches TRBD1 (6 bases). V was shortened by 6 bases and J by 6 bases, with 14 bases between the two germline ends. Germline V gene sequence: CDR1 SEHNR, CDR2 FQNEAQ (reference sequence). The CDR3 covers 13 residues. CDR3 sequence (DNA): TGTGCCAGCAGTTTCAGGGGTTTAGATGGCTACACCTTC. This codes for CASSFRGLDGYTF. Using reference TRBV7-9 and TRBJ1-2 for the parts outside the CDR3, the full variable domain is DTGVSQNPRHKITKRGQNVTFRCDPISEHNRLYWYRQTLGQGPEFLTYFQNEAQLEKSRLLSDRFSAERPKGSFSTLEIQRTEQGDSAMYLCASSFRGLDGYTFGSGTRLTVV.

The sample holds one count of this clone. The chain combines TRBV3-1 (or the pseudogene TRBV3-2) with TRBJ1-2; D is unresolved. The CDR3 loop spans 12 amino acids. In germline, CDR1 is LGHDT, CDR2 YNNKEL (reference sequence). Trimming took off 2 bases at V and 6 bases at J, with 7 bases between the two ends. DNA of the CDR3: TGTGCCAGCAGCCAATACCAGAATGGCTACACCTTC. Protein sequence: CASSQYQNGYTF.

The chain has TRBV5-5 and TRBJ1-5; no reliable D call. V lost 0 bases and J 9 bases, leaving 16 bases between the germline ends. Germline lookup yields CDR1 SGHKS and CDR2 YYEKEE (reference sequence). The CDR3 is made up of 15 amino acids. CDR3 amino acids: CASSLVLAAASPQHF. CDR3 bases: TGTGCCAGCAGCTTGGTCTTAGCAGCCGCATCGCCCCAGCATTTT.

This clone occurred a few times. V usage is TRBV19 and J usage is TRBJ1-5; no firm D call. The ends were cut back, 2 bases at V and 0 bases at J, with 20 bases in the middle. The CDR3 extends over 19 amino acids. Germline lookup yields CDR1 LNHDA and CDR2 SQIVND (reference sequence). CDR3 sequence: CASSILAEGPSFSNQPQHF. CDR3 nucleotides: TGTGCCAGTAGTATATTGGCGGAGGGCCCTAGTTTTAGCAATCAGCCCCAGCATTTT. The full variable domain, in which reference TRBV19 and TRBJ1-5 provide the parts outside the CDR3, is DGGITQSPKYLFRKEGQNVTLSCEQNLNHDAMYWYRQDPGQGLRLIYYSQIVNDFQKGDIAEGYSVSREKKESFPLTVTSAQKNPTAFYLCASSILAEGPSFSNQPQHFGDGTRLSIL.

The rearrangement uses TRBV9 and TRBJ2-3; perhaps TRBD1 as D (5 bases). The V gene lost 6 bases and the J gene lost 6 bases, with 20 bases spanning the gap. This CDR3 region has 15 residues. Germline assignment: CDR1 SGDLS and CDR2 YYNGEE. The CDR3 region has the DNA TGTGCCAGCACCAACGTAGGGGTTACAGTTGATACGCAGTATTTT. As protein: CASTNVGVTVDTQYF. Full variable domain (remainder filled in from reference TRBV9 and TRBJ2-3): DSGVTQTPKHLITATGQRVTLRCSPRSGDLSVYWYQQSLDQGLQFLIQYYNGEERAKGNILERFSAQQFPDLHSELNLSSLELGDSALYFCASTNVGVTVDTQYFGPGTRLTVL.

The chain links TRBV3-1 (or the pseudogene TRBV3-2) to TRBJ2-7; TRBD1 agrees at 10 bases. After removal of 6 bases from V and 2 bases from J, the junction contained 7 bases not matched to a gene. The V gene's germline CDR1 is LGHDT and CDR2 YNNKEL (reference sequence). The CDR3 has 15 amino acids. DNA of the CDR3: TGTGCCAGCAGTCCGACCGGGACAGGGGCCTACGAGCAGTACTTC. This encodes CASSPTGTGAYEQYF.

This chain links TRBV7-8 with TRBJ1-1; no clear D gene. Germline CDR1 SGHVS, CDR2 FQNEAQ. The CDR3 loop spans 14 amino acids. V lost 1 base to trimming and J lost 3 bases, with 9 bases between them. The CDR3 DNA reads TGTGCCAGCAGCTTAGTAGCGGGGTACACTGAAGCTTTCTTT. The encoded protein is CASSLVAGYTEAFF.

The chain employs TRBV27 and TRBJ1-5; no firm D call. This CDR3 comprises 14 residues. Deletions cut 5 bases from V and 0 bases from J, with 8 bases between. The V gene's germline CDR1 is MNHEY and CDR2 SMNVEV (reference sequence). The CDR3 is CASSLVFSNQPQHF. The CDR3 DNA reads as TGTGCCAGCAGTCTCGTGTTTAGCAATCAGCCCCAGCATTTT.

DNA of the CDR3: TGTGCCAGCAGCATCGACAGGGGAGCGTCTGGAAACACCATATATTTT. It is translated as CASSIDRGASGNTIYF. J is TRBJ1-3 and V is TRBV5-4; TRBD1 agrees at 8 bases. CDR3 length: 16 amino acids. V trimming: 4 bases; J trimming: 1 base; junction bases outside the gene matches: 7. Germline CDR1 reads SGHNT; CDR2 reads YYREEE (reference sequence).

This chain joins TRBV14 and TRBJ2-2; D not resolved. The CDR3 is 16 amino acids. Germline-derived CDR1 and CDR2 are SGHDN and FVKESK. The V end lost 3 bases, the J end lost 4 bases, and 15 bases lay between the germline ends. CDR3 residues: CASSQLGRSGTGELFF. CDR3 sequence (DNA): TGTGCCAGCAGCCAGCTGGGTAGATCGGGCACCGGGGAGCTGTTTTTT.

This clone was seen only once. Here the CDR3 reads CASSPLRAGGQGGTDTQYF. The CDR3 nucleotides are TGTGCCAGCTCACCCCTCAGAGCGGGGGGGCAGGGGGGCACAGATACGCAGTATTTT. V usage is TRBV18 and J usage is TRBJ2-3; 10 nucleotides agree with TRBD2. The J segment lost 1 base and the V segment lost 3 bases, leaving 13 bases of the junction unmatched. CDR1 KGHSH and CDR2 LQKENI come from the germline V gene. This CDR3 is built from 19 residues.

The V call is TRBV6-2 or TRBV6-3, the J call TRBJ1-2, with 7 bases matching TRBD1. The CDR3 has 13 amino acids. Germline trimming cut 5 bases from V and 4 bases from J; bases unmatched to any gene: 4. The V gene's germline CDR1 is MNHEY and CDR2 SVGEGT. CDR3 amino acids: CASSQDRSYGYTF. In DNA, the CDR3 is TGTGCCAGCAGTCAGGACAGGTCCTATGGCTACACCTTC.

V and J are TRBV5-1 and TRBJ2-5; 9 bases are shared with TRBD2. The CDR3 has 19 residues. Germline loops: CDR1 SGHRS, CDR2 YFSETQ. The junction had 16 bases not matched to a gene; V was cut back by 0 bases and J by 4 bases. The CDR3, as DNA: TGCGCCAGCAGCTTGGAAGGCCTAGCGGGGTCCTGGTCCGGAGAGACCCAGTACTTC. Its protein product is CASSLEGLAGSWSGETQYF. The entire variable domain, with the rest obtained from reference TRBV5-1 and TRBJ2-5, is as follows: KAGVTQTPRYLIKTRGQQVTLSCSPISGHRSVSWYQQTPGQGLQFLFEYFSETQRNKGNFPGRFSGRQFSNSRSEMNVSTLELGDSALYLCASSLEGLAGSWSGETQYFGPGTRLLVL.